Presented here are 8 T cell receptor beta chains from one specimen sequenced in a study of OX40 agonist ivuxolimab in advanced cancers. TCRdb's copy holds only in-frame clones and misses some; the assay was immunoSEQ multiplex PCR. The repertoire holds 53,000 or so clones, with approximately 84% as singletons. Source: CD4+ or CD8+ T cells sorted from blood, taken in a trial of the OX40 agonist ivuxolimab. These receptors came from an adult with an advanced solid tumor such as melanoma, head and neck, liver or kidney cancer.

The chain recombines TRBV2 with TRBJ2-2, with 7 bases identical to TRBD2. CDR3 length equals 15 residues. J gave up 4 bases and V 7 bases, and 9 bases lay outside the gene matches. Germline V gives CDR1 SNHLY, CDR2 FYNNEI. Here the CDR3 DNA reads TGTGCCAGCAATGCGATTAGCGGGTTCACCGGGGAGCTGTTTTTT. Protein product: CASNAISGFTGELFF.

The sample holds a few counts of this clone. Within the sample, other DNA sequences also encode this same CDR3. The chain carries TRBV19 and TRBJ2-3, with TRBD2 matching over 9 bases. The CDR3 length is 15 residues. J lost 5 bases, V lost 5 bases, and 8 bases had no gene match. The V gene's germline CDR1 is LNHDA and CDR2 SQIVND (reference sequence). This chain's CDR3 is CASSFGTSIRDTQYF. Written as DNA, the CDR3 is TGTGCCAGTAGTTTCGGGACTAGCATTCGAGATACGCAGTATTTT.

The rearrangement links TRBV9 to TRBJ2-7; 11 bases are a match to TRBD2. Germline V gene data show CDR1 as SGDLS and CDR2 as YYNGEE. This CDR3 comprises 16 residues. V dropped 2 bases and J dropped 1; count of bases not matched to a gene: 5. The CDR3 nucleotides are TGTGCCAGCAGCGTGGGTGGGACTAGCGGATCCTACGAGCAGTACTTC. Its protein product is CASSVGGTSGSYEQYF.

Here the CDR3 DNA reads TGTGCCAGTAGCGCCGGCAGTTTCAATCAGCCCCAGCATTTT. Translated: CASSAGSFNQPQHF. The chain uses TRBV19 and TRBJ1-5; D is unclear. The CDR3 is 14 amino acids. Trimming stripped 6 bases from V and 3 bases from J, with 12 bases between. The germline gives CDR1 LNHDA, CDR2 SQIVND (reference sequence).

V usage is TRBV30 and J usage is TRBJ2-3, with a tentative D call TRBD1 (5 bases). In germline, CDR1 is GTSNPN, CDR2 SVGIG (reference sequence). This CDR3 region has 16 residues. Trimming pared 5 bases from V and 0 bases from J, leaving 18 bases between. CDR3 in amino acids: CAWRLWGQTSTDTQYF. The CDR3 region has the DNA TGTGCCTGGCGCCTGTGGGGCCAAACTAGCACAGATACGCAGTATTTT.

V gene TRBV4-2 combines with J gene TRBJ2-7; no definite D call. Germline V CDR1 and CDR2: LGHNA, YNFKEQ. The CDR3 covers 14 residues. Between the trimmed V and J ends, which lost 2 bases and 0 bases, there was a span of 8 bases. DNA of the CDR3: TGTGCCAGCAGCCAATCGGGCTTCTCCTACGAGCAGTACTTC. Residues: CASSQSGFSYEQYF.

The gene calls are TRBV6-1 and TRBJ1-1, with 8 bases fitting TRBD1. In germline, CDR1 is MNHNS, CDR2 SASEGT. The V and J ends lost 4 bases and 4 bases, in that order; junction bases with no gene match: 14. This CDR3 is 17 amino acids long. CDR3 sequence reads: CASSALVGRGRGTEAFF. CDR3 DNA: TGTGCCAGCAGTGCCCTCGTTGGCAGGGGGCGAGGCACTGAAGCTTTCTTT.

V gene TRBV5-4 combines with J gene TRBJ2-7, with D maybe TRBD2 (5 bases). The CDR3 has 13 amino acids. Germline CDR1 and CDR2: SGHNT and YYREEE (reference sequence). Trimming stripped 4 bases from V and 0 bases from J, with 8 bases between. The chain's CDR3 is CASSDGNSYEQYF. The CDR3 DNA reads TGTGCCAGCAGCGACGGGAACTCCTACGAGCAGTACTTC.